This entry is about one T cell receptor (beta chain). Its specificity is not known. Stem cell-like memory, regulatory, central memory and naive CD4+ cells were sorted via CD45RO/CCR7/CD25/CD127/CD95/CD27. The whole isolated RNA underwent reverse transcription, so sequencing captured expressed TCRB transcripts. Only in-frame clones appear in the TCRdb table, and some are missing; sequencing was by immunoSEQ multiplex PCR. The sample yields just over 450,000 clones, approximately 30% seen once. This sample was taken from a study of beta chain features in type 1 diabetes. Findings and limits, study-wide: A moderate, significant TCRB CDR3 shortening appeared in type 1 diabetes across four CD4+ subsets.

The source material was naive CD4+ T cells from blood. The source is a man between 18 and 29 years old in good health.

CDR3 amino acids: CASSPLGSSYEQYF. In nucleotides, the CDR3 is TGTGCCAGCAGCCCCCTCGGGAGCTCCTACGAGCAGTACTTC. The chain links TRBV7-9 to TRBJ2-7; D might be TRBD2 (6 bases). Deletions cut 5 bases from V and 0 bases from J, with 11 bases between. CDR1 SEHNR and CDR2 FQNEAQ come from the germline V gene (reference sequence). The CDR3 loop spans 14 amino acids. Full variable domain (missing parts from reference TRBV7-9 and TRBJ2-7): DTGVSQNPRHKITKRGQNVTFRCDPISEHNRLYWYRQTLGQGPEFLTYFQNEAQLEKSRLLSDRFSAERPKGSFSTLEIQRTEQGDSAMYLCASSPLGSSYEQYFGPGTRLTVT.